This is a list of T cell receptor beta chains from one sample in a study of early T cells in non-severe SARS-CoV-2 infection. TCRdb re-called the 5' RACE reads with MiXCR, one entry per CDR3 protein. The sample has 45,000 to 50,000 distinct CDR3 sequences; roughly 6.2% are singletons. Sequences were derived from whole blood, sampled at baseline. These receptors were collected from an adult who was a healthcare worker with PCR-confirmed SARS-CoV-2 infection or an uninfected control (not recorded which). Both conserved end residues are part of each CDR3. The order of the fields is D gene, J gene, clone size, V gene, CDR3 DNA, CDR3 protein. A D gene is named only where the DNA matches it firmly. Clone size is not always given. Where it is, it says once, few, many or a class for expanded clones.

-,TRBJ1-1,many,TRBV2,TGTGCCAGCGGGGGGGGACCTACTGAAGCTTTCTTT,CASGGGPTEAFF
-,TRBJ1-2,many,TRBV6-2/TRBV6-3,TGTGCCAGCAGTTACTCTTGGGATGTGGATGGCTACACCTTC,CASSYSWDVDGYTF
TRBD2,TRBJ2-1,many,TRBV29-1,TGCAGCGTTGAAGGGACTAGCGGGAGTATAGATGAGCAGTTCTTC,CSVEGTSGSIDEQFF
-,TRBJ2-7,many,TRBV5-4,TGTGCCAGCAGCATTCCGGACTCCTACGAGCAGTACTTC,CASSIPDSYEQYF
TRBD1,TRBJ2-3,few,TRBV28,TGTGCCAGCAGCTCCCGGGACAGGGTTTTCGATACGCAGTATTTT,CASSSRDRVFDTQYF
-,TRBJ1-2,many,TRBV12-3/TRBV12-4,TGTGCCAGCAGTTTCCAGGGTGGCTATGGCTACACCTTC,CASSFQGGYGYTF
TRBD2,TRBJ2-1,many,TRBV20-1,TGCAGTGCTCCCTCGGCGGCGGGAGTGGGAGACAATGAGCAGTTCTTC,CSAPSAAGVGDNEQFF
-,TRBJ2-1,-,TRBV7-8,TGTGCCAGCAGCTTAGAGGACGTCGTAGGGAATGAGCAGTTCTTC,CASSLEDVVGNEQFF
-,TRBJ2-7,many,TRBV2,TGTGCCAGCAGTCGCTTTTACGAGCAGTACTTC,CASSRFYEQYF
TRBD1,TRBJ1-1,few,TRBV2,TGTGCCAGGGGACAGTTTCCAGCTTTCTTT,CARGQFPAFF
TRBD2,TRBJ2-7,few,TRBV5-1,TGCGCCAGCAGCCGGGGGGATGTCAACTCCTACGAGCAGTACTTC,CASSRGDVNSYEQYF
TRBD2,TRBJ2-1,few,TRBV4-2,TGTGCCAGCAGCCGATCCCTGTCCGGGACTAATACCTACAATGAGCAGTTCTTC,CASSRSLSGTNTYNEQFF
-,TRBJ2-5,few,TRBV5-1,TGCGCCAGCAGCTTGGAGCAGGCGCAAGAGACCCAGTACTTC,CASSLEQAQETQYF
TRBD1,TRBJ1-4,many,TRBV11-2,TGTGCCAGCAGCCCTGGACAGGGGCAGAATGAAAAACTGTTTTTT,CASSPGQGQNEKLFF
TRBD2,TRBJ2-3,-,TRBV15,TGTGCCACCAGCAGGGTGACTAGCGGATTCACAGATACGCAGTATTTT,CATSRVTSGFTDTQYF
-,TRBJ1-1,many,TRBV11-2,TGTGCCAGCAGCTTAGCACAGCCCAACACTGAAGCTTTCTTT,CASSLAQPNTEAFF
TRBD2,TRBJ2-1,-,TRBV7-2,TGTGCCAGCAGCTTAATAAGCGGGAACTCCTACAATGAGCAGTTCTTC,CASSLISGNSYNEQFF
-,TRBJ2-1,many,TRBV4-2,TGTGCCAGCAGCCAAGGGCGGAATGAGCAGTTCTTC,CASSQGRNEQFF
TRBD1,TRBJ1-6,few,TRBV6-1,TGTGCCAGCAGTGAAGTTGACAGGGGGTATTCACCCCTCCACTTT,CASSEVDRGYSPLHF
-,TRBJ2-6,few,TRBV5-1,TGCGCCAGCAGCTTGGTAAGCTCTGGGGCCAACGTCCTGACTTTC,CASSLVSSGANVLTF
-,TRBJ2-3,few,TRBV7-3,TGTGCCAGCAGCCGCCAAGCCACAGATACGCAGTATTTT,CASSRQATDTQYF
-,TRBJ1-1,few,TRBV6-1,TGTGCCAGCAGTGAAGTACTCCCAGAAGCTTTCTTT,CASSEVLPEAFF
-,TRBJ2-7,many,TRBV9,TGTGCCAGCAGCGTCGACAGGCCACCCTACGAGCAGTACTTC,CASSVDRPPYEQYF
-,TRBJ2-5,many,TRBV27,TGTGCCAGCAGTTTGGATCCTGGGCACCAAGAGACCCAGTACTTC,CASSLDPGHQETQYF
-,TRBJ2-7,many,TRBV7-2,TGTGCCAGCAGCTTACGGGTGGTCTCCTACGAGCAGTACTTC,CASSLRVVSYEQYF
-,TRBJ2-1,few,TRBV7-3,TGTGCCAGCAGCTTAACGTCTGCCGGGAGAAAGGCGAATGAGCAGTTCTTC,CASSLTSAGRKANEQFF
-,TRBJ2-5,-,TRBV19,TGTGCCACCTCGCCGGGATTCCAAGAGACCCAGTACTTC,CATSPGFQETQYF
-,TRBJ2-1,-,TRBV7-2,TGTGCCAGCAGTCGCCGGGCCCCGGGCTATGAGCAGTTCTTC,CASSRRAPGYEQFF
TRBD2,TRBJ2-1,few,TRBV7-8,TGTGCCAGCAGCTTAAGCGGGGCCGACAATGAGCAGTTCTTC,CASSLSGADNEQFF
TRBD1,TRBJ1-3,few,TRBV27,TGTGCCAGCAGTCCCTCGACAGGGGGCGTAGGAAACACCATATATTTT,CASSPSTGGVGNTIYF
-,TRBJ2-1,many,TRBV29-1,TGCAGCGGTGAGTTCAATGAGCAGTTCTTC,CSGEFNEQFF
TRBD1,TRBJ1-3,many,TRBV24-1,TGTGCCACCAGTGATTTGGACACAGACAGGGGCTCTGGAAACACCATATATTTT,CATSDLDTDRGSGNTIYF
TRBD1,TRBJ2-3,few,TRBV18,TGTGCCAGCTCACCAGAGACAGGGAGCACAGATACGCAGTATTTT,CASSPETGSTDTQYF
TRBD1,TRBJ1-1,many,TRBV10-3,TGTGCCATCAGGAAGGGACAGGGGGCCGATGAAGCTTTCTTT,CAIRKGQGADEAFF
-,TRBJ2-5,many,TRBV10-2,TGCGCCAGCAGTGATACAAAAGAGACCCAGTACTTC,CASSDTKETQYF
TRBD2,TRBJ2-2,-,TRBV27,TGTGCCAGCAGTTTTGAGGGAGGGAGCACCGGGGAGCTGTTTTTT,CASSFEGGSTGELFF
-,TRBJ1-1,-,TRBV3-1,TGTGCCAGCAGCCTTATGAACACTGAAGCTTTCTTT,CASSLMNTEAFF
TRBD2,TRBJ2-3,few,TRBV30,TGTGCCTGGAGTTTAGCGGGGCCAGATACGCAGTATTTT,CAWSLAGPDTQYF
-,TRBJ2-1,-,TRBV11-2,TGTGCCAGCAGCACGGAGATGGGCTCCTACAATGAGCAGTTCTTC,CASSTEMGSYNEQFF
TRBD2,TRBJ2-1,many,TRBV3-1,TGTGCCAGCAGCCAAGCGTCGGCGGGAGCCCCTGGTGAGCAGTTCTTC,CASSQASAGAPGEQFF
TRBD2,TRBJ2-1,many,TRBV19,TGTGCCAGTAGTCGCCGGCGGGAGGGAGAGCAGTTCTTC,CASSRRREGEQFF
TRBD2,TRBJ2-7,few,TRBV19,TGTGCCAGTAGCGGGACTAGCGTTGCCTACGAGCAGTACTTC,CASSGTSVAYEQYF
TRBD2,TRBJ2-1,many,TRBV6-2/TRBV6-3,TGTGCCAGCAGTTACTCCCCTAGCGGGAGTTTTAATGAGCAGTTCTTC,CASSYSPSGSFNEQFF
-,TRBJ1-6,many,TRBV28,TGTGCCAGCAGTTTATGGCAGGGCGGGTCACCCCTCCACTTT,CASSLWQGGSPLHF
-,TRBJ2-1,many,TRBV18,TGTGCCAGCTCACCCCCTAGTATCCAAATCGGTAGCTCCTACAATGAGCAGTTCTTC,CASSPPSIQIGSSYNEQFF
-,TRBJ2-1,many,TRBV6-6,TGTGCCAGCAGGCCGGGGGCGGCCTACAATGAGCAGTTCTTC,CASRPGAAYNEQFF
-,TRBJ2-3,many,TRBV21-1,TGTGCCAGCAGCATACAAAGTAGCACAGATACGCAGTATTTT,CASSIQSSTDTQYF
TRBD1,TRBJ2-7,-,TRBV27,TGTGCCAGCAGTTTATGGGGGACAGGGATGAGAGAGCAGTACTTC,CASSLWGTGMREQYF
-,TRBJ1-2,many,TRBV6-5,TGTGCCAGCAGCCGGACAGCGTCTAACTATGGCTACACCTTC,CASSRTASNYGYTF
-,TRBJ2-3,many,TRBV27,TGTGCCAGCAGCCGTCCCGGGCGTGATACGCAGTATTTT,CASSRPGRDTQYF